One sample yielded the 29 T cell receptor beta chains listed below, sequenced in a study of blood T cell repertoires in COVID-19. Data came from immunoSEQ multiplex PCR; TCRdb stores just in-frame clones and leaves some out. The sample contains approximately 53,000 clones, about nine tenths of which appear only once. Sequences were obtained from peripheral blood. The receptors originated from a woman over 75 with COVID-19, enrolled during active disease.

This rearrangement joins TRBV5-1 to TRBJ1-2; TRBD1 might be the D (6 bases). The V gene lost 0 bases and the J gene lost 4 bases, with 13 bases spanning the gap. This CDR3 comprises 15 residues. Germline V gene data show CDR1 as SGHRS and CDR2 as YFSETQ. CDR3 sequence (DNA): TGCGCCAGCAGCTTGGCCGGGGGGGCAAGCTATGGCTACACCTTC. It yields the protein CASSLAGGASYGYTF.

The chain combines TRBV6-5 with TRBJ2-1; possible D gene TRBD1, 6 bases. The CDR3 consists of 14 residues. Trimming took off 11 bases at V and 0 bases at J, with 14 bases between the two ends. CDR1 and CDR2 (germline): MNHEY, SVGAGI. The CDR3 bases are TGTGCCGGGCAGGGACACAGCTCCTACAATGAGCAGTTCTTC. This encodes CAGQGHSSYNEQFF.

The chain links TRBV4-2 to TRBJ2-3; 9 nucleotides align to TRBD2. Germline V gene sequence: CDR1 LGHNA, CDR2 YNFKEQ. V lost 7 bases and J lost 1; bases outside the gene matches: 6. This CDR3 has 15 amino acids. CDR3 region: CASTPLAGGTDTQYF. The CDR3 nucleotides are TGTGCCAGCACCCCACTAGCGGGTGGCACAGATACGCAGTATTTT.

CDR3 bases: TGCGCCAGCAGCCCTGGGGACAGGGATTACACCATATATTTT. Encoded protein: CASSPGDRDYTIYF. This sequence joins TRBV5-1 and TRBJ1-3, with TRBD1 matching over 9 bases. There are 14 residues in the CDR3. Trimming removed 4 bases from V and 8 bases from J; junction bases left unmatched: 7. The germline V gene has CDR1 SGHRS and CDR2 YFSETQ.

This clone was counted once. CDR3 residues: CASSPTENYGYTF. DNA of the CDR3: TGTGCCAGCAGCCCGACAGAAAACTATGGCTACACCTTC. The chain has TRBV11-1 and TRBJ1-2; D may be TRBD1 (5 bases). This CDR3 has 13 residues. Per germline, CDR1 SGHAT and CDR2 FQDESV (reference sequence). V was pared by 5 bases and J by 2 bases, with 9 bases between.

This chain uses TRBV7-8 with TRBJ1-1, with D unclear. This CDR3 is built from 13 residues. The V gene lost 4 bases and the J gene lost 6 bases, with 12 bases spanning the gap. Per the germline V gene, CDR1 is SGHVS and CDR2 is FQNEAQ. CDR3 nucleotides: TGTGCCAGCAGCTCGCCGCGGGCATCTGAAGCTTTCTTT. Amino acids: CASSSPRASEAFF.

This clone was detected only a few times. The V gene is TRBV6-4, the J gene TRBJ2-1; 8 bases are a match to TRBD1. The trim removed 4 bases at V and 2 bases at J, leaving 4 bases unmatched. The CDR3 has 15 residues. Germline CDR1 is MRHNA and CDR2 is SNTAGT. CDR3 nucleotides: TGTGCCAGCAGTGCGGACAGGGAAACCTACAATGAGCAGTTCTTC. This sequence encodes CASSADRETYNEQFF.

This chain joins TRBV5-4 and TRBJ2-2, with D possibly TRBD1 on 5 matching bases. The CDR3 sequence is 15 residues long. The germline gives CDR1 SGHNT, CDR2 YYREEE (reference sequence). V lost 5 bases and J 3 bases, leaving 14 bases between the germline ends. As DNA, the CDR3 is TGTGCCAGCAGGGCAGGGTACTCGGACACCGGGGAGCTGTTTTTT. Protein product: CASRAGYSDTGELFF.

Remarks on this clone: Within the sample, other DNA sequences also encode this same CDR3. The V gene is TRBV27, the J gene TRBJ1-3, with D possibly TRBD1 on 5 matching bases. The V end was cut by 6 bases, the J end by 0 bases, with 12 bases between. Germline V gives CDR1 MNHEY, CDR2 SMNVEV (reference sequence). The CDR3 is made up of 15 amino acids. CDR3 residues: CASSRGGSSGNTIYF. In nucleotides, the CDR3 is TGTGCCAGCAGCCGGGGGGGGAGCTCTGGAAACACCATATATTTT.

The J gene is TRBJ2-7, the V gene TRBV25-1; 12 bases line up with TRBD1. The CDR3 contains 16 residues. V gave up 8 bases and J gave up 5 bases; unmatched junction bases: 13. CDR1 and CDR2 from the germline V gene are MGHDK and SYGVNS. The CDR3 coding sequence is TGTGCCAGCTCTGCGGGACAGGGGGCAGTTAGCGACGAGCAGTACTTC. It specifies CASSAGQGAVSDEQYF.

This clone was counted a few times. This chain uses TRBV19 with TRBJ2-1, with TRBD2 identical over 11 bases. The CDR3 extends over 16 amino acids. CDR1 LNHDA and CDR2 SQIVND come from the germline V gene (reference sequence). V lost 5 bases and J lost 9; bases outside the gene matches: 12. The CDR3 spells CASSSRLAGILGEQFF. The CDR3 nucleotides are TGTGCCAGTAGTTCCCGACTAGCGGGGATACTCGGTGAGCAGTTCTTC.

CDR3 residues: CASSTGGRNEKLFF. DNA of the CDR3: TGCGCCAGCAGCACAGGGGGGAGGAATGAAAAACTGTTTTTT. This chain uses TRBV5-1 with TRBJ1-4, with TRBD1 matching 8 bases. Germline trimming cut 4 bases from V and 5 bases from J; bases unmatched to any gene: 4. The CDR3 is 14 residues long. The germline V gene encodes CDR1 SGHRS and CDR2 YFSETQ.

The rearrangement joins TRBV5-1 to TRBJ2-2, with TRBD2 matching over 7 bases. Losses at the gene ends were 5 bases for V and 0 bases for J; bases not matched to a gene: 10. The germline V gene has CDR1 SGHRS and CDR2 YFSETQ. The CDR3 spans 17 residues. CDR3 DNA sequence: TGCGCCAGCAGTGGCGGGGGAGGAACCACGAACACCGGGGAGCTGTTTTTT. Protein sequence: CASSGGGGTTNTGELFF.

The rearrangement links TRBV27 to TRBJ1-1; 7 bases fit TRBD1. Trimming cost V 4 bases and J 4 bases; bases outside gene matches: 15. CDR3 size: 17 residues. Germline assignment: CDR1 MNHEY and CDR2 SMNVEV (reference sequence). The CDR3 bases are TGTGCCAGCAGTTCAAGGACAGGCGGCCCTGGGGTCACTGAAGCTTTCTTT. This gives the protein CASSSRTGGPGVTEAFF.

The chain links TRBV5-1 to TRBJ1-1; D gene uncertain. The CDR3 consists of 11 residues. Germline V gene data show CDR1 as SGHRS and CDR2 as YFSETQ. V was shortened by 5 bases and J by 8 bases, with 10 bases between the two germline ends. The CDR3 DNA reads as TGCGCCAGCAGTTCGGAGGCAGAAGCTTTCTTT. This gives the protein CASSSEAEAFF. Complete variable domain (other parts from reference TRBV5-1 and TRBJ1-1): KAGVTQTPRYLIKTRGQQVTLSCSPISGHRSVSWYQQTPGQGLQFLFEYFSETQRNKGNFPGRFSGRQFSNSRSEMNVSTLELGDSALYLCASSSEAEAFFGQGTRLTVV.

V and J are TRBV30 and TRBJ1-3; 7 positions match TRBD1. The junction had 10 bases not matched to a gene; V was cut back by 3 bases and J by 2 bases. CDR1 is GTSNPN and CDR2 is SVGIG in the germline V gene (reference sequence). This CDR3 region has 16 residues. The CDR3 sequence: CAWRGGQTKPGNTIYF. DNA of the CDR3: TGTGCCTGGAGGGGGGGACAGACCAAACCTGGAAACACCATATATTTT.

The CDR3, as DNA: TGCGCCAGCAGCCAGAGGCCGGGACAGGGTACGTCAACTAATGAAAAACTGTTTTTT. Its translation is CASSQRPGQGTSTNEKLFF. This rearrangement joins TRBV4-1 to TRBJ1-4, with 9 bases that match TRBD1. The CDR3 extends over 19 amino acids. Losses at the gene ends were 3 bases for V and 0 bases for J; bases not matched to a gene: 11. Germline values: CDR1 MGHRA, CDR2 YSYEKL.

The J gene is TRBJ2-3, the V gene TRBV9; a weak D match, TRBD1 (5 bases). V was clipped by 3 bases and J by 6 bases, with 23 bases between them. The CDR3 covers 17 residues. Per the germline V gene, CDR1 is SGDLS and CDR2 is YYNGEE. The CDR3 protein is CASSDDSLGLFGDTQYF. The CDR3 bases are TGTGCCAGCAGCGACGACAGCTTAGGGCTATTCGGGGATACGCAGTATTTT.

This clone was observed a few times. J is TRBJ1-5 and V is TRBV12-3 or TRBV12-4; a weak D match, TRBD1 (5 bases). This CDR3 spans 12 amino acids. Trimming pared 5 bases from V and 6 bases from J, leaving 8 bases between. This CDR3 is CASSPQGQPQHF. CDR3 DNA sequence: TGTGCCAGCAGTCCTCAGGGTCAGCCCCAGCATTTT.

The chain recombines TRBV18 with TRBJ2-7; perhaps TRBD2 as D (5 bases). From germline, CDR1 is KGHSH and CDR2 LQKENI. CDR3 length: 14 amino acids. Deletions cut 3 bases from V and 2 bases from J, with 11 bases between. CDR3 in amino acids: CASSPPDFTYEQYF. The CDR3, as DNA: TGTGCCAGCTCACCCCCGGACTTCACCTACGAGCAGTACTTC.

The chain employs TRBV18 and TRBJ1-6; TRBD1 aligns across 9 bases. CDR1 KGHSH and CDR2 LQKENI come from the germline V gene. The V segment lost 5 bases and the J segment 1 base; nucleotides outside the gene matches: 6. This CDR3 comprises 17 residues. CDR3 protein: CASSSTGGASYNSPLHF. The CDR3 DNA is TGTGCCAGCTCATCCACAGGGGGCGCATCCTATAATTCACCCCTCCACTTT.

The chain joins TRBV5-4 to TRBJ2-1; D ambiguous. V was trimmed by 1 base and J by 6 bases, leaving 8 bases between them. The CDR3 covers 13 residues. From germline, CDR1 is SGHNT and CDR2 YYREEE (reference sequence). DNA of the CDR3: TGTGCCAGCAGCTTGAGAGGTTCCAATGAGCAGTTCTTC. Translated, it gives CASSLRGSNEQFF.

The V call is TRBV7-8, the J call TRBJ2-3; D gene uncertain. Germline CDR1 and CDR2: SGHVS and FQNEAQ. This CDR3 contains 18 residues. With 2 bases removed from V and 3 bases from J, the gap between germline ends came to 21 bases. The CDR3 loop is CASSLKRFGGLRTDTQYF. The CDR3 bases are TGTGCCAGCAGCTTAAAGAGGTTTGGCGGTTTGAGAACAGATACGCAGTATTTT.

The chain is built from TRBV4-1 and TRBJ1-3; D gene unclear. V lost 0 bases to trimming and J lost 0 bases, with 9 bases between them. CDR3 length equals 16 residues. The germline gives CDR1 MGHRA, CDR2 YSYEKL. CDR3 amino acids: CASSQELRVSGNTIYF. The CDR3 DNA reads TGCGCCAGCAGCCAAGAATTGCGGGTCTCTGGAAACACCATATATTTT.

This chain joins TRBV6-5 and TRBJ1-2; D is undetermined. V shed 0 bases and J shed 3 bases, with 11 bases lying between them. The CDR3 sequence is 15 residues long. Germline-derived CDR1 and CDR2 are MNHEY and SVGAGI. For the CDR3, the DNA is TGTGCCAGCAGTTACTCGAGGCAGAATCACTATGGCTACACCTTC. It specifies CASSYSRQNHYGYTF.

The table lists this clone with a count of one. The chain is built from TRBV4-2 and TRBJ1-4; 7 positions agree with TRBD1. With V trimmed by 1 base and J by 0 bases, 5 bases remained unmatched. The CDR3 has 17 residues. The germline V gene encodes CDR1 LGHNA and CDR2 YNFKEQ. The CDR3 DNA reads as TGTGCCAGCAGCCAAGGGGACAGAGGAACAACTAATGAAAAACTGTTTTTT. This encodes CASSQGDRGTTNEKLFF.

Written as DNA, the CDR3 is TGTGCCAGCAGCGTAGGGATAGGGGCGAGAGGTGATTCACCCCTCCACTTT. The encoded protein is CASSVGIGARGDSPLHF. This sequence joins TRBV9 and TRBJ1-6; D might be TRBD1 (5 bases). V was clipped by 0 bases and J by 8 bases, with 18 bases between them. CDR1 SGDLS and CDR2 YYNGEE come from the germline V gene. This CDR3 spans 17 amino acids.

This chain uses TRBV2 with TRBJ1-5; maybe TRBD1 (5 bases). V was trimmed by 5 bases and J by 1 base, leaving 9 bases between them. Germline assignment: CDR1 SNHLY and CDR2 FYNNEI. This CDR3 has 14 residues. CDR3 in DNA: TGTGCCAGCAGTCCTGGGGCCAGCAATCAGCCCCAGCATTTT. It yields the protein CASSPGASNQPQHF.

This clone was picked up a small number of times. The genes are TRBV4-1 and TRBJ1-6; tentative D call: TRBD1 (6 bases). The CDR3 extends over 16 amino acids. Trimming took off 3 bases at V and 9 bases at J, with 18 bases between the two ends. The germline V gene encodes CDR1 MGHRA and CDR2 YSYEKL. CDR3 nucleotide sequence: TGCGCCAGCAGCCACACTACAGGGACCGGGATTTCACCCCTCCACTTT. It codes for CASSHTTGTGISPLHF.